A single TCR beta chain is shown here with its context. Its cognate antigen is unknown. The CDR3 covers 14 residues. V lost 4 bases to trimming and J lost 2 bases, with 9 bases between them. Germline CDR1 and CDR2: SGDLS and YYNGEE. This record comes from a study of shared clonotypes between healthy human individuals. A CD45RA-negative memory subset and a CD45RA+ naive subset were separated from the CD4+ cells. Findings of the study overall: Represented diversity (both genetic and exposure-history) was limited by the small number of donors. Sorted-subset sequencing, rarefaction showed, was incomplete despite large depth.

The method was immunoSEQ multiplex PCR; TCRdb's version includes in-frame clones alone and lacks a portion of them. The repertoire holds over a million clones, with 95% to 97% as singletons. The V and J genes are TRBV9 and TRBJ2-2, with D uncertain. This clonotype was sampled from a man in his thirties or forties in good health. The specimen sequenced was naive CD4+ T cells sorted from blood. Regarding subset: CD45RA+ positively selected. The CDR3 spells CASSLFANTGELFF. CDR3 nucleotide sequence: TGTGCCAGCAGCCTCTTCGCTAACACCGGGGAGCTGTTTTTT.